This T cell receptor (beta chain) was identified during a study of cytomegalovirus exposure and HLA in healthy donors. This CDR3 region has 16 residues. V trimming: 2 bases; J trimming: 0 bases; junction bases outside the gene matches: 6. Per germline, CDR1 SGHRS and CDR2 YFSETQ. With 60 Vbeta and 13 Jbeta primers, the PCR was carried out. Clones were sequenced by immunoSEQ multiplex PCR, and TCRdb holds only the in-frame ones, with some missing. The sample yields under 200,000 clones, over 65% seen once. This chain links TRBV5-1 with TRBJ2-5, with 8 bases lining up with TRBD1. The sequencing input was PBMCs. The TCR comes from a woman between 45 and 60 years old in good health and CMV-seropositive. The CDR3 loop is CASSFRDRSYQETQYF. The CDR3 nucleotides are TGCGCCAGCAGCTTCCGGGACAGGTCGTACCAAGAGACCCAGTACTTC. Together with reference TRBV5-1 and TRBJ2-5, the CDR3 gives the full variable domain: KAGVTQTPRYLIKTRGQQVTLSCSPISGHRSVSWYQQTPGQGLQFLFEYFSETQRNKGNFPGRFSGRQFSNSRSEMNVSTLELGDSALYLCASSFRDRSYQETQYFGPGTRLLVL.